The TCR beta chain under discussion was sequenced for a study of blood T cell repertoires in COVID-19. Whole-study context: Samples representing acute and convalescent COVID-19 were sourced from the United States, Italy and Spain. T cells, B-cell-depleted T cells, or PBMCs supplied cDNA or gDNA.

The CDR3 has 13 residues. V was trimmed by 3 bases and J by 7 bases, leaving 12 bases between them. Germline assignment: CDR1 KGHSH and CDR2 LQKENI. In the authors' workflow: Cell counts per sample came from amplifying reference gene primers. Sequencing used immunoSEQ multiplex PCR; TCRdb keeps in-frame clones, though not all of them. The V and J calls and clone size come from that table; D and trimming were worked out from the DNA. The repertoire includes about 220,000 clones, about 90% of them detected once, and 1.9% sits in the top ten. A few counts support this clone. Specimen: peripheral blood. The receptor comes from a man aged 35-49 years with active or convalescent COVID-19. The chain employs TRBV18 and TRBJ1-1; possible D gene TRBD1, 6 bases. The CDR3 bases are TGTGCCAGCTCACCTACAGGGCCCGATGAAGCTTTCTTT. Protein: CASSPTGPDEAFF.